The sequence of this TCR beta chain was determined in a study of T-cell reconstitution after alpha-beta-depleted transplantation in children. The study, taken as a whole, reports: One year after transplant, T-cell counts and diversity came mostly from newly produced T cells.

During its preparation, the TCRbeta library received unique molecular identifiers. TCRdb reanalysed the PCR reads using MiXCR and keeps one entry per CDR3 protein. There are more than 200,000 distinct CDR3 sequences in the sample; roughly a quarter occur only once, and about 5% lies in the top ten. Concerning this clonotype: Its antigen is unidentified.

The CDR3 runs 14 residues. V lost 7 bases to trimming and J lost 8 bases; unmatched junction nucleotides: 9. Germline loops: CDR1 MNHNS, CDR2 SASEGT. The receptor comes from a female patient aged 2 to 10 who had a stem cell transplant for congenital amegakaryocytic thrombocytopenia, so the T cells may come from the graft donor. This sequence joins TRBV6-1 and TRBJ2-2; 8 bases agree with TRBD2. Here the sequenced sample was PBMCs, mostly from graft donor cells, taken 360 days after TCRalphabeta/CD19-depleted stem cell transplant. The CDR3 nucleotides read TGTGCCAGCATCGGGGGGGGTATAAGGGGGGAGCTGTTTTTT. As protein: CASIGGGIRGELFF.